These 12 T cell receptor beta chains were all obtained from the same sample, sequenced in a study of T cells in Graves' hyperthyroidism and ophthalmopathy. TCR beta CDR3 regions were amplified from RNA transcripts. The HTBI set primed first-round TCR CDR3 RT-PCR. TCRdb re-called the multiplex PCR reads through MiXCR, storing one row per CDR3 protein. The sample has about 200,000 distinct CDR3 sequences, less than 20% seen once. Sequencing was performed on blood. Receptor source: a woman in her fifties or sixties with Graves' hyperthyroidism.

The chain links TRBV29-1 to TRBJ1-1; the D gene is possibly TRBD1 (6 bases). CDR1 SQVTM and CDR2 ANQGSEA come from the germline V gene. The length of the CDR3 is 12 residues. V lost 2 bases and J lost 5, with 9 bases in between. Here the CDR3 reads CSVELGGTEAFF. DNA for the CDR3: TGCAGCGTTGAATTAGGGGGAACTGAAGCTTTCTTT.

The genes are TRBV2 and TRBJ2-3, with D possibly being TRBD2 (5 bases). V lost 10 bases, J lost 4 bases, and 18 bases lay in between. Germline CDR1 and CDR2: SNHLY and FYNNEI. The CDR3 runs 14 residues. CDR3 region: CAIPGVHKPDTQYF. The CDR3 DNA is TGTGCCATCCCCGGGGTCCACAAACCAGATACGCAGTATTTT.

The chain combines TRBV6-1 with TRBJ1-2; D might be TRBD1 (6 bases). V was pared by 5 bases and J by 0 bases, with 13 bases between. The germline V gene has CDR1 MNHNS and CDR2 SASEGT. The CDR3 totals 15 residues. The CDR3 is CASSLGQHTNYGYTF. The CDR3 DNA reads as TGTGCCAGCAGTCTCGGACAGCACACTAACTATGGCTACACCTTC.

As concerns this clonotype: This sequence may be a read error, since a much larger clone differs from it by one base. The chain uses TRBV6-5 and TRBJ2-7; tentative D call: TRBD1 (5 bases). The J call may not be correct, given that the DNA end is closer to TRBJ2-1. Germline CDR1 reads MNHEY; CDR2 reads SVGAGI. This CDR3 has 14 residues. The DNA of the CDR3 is TGTGCCAGCAGTTGGGTAAAAGACAGCTACGAGCAGTTCTTC. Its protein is CASSWVKDSYEQFF.

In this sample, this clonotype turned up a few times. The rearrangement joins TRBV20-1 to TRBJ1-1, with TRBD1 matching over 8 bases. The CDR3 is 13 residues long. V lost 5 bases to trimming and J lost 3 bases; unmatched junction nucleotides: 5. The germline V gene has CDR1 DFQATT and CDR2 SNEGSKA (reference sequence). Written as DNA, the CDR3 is TGCAGTGCTCGATGGACAGGGTACACTGAAGCTTTCTTT. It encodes CSARWTGYTEAFF.

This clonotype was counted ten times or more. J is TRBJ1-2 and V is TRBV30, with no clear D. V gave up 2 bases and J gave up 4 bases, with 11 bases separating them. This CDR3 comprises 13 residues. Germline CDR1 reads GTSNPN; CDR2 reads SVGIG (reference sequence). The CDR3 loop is CAWSPPAFYGYTF. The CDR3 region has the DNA TGTGCCTGGAGTCCTCCGGCCTTCTATGGCTACACCTTC.

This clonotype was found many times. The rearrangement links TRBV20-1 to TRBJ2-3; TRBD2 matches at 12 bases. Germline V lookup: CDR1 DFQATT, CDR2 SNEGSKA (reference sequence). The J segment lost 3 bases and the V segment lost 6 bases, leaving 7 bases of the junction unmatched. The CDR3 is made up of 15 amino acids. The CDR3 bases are TGCAGTGCCCCGCGACTAGCGGGGGCGACAGATACGCAGTATTTT. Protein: CSAPRLAGATDTQYF.

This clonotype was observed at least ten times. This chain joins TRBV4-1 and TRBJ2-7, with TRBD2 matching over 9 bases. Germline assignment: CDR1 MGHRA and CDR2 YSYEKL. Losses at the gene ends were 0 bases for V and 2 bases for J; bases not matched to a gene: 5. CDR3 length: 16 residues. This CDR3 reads CASSQDGPSGTYEQYF. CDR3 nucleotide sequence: TGCGCCAGCAGCCAAGATGGTCCTAGCGGGACCTACGAGCAGTACTTC.

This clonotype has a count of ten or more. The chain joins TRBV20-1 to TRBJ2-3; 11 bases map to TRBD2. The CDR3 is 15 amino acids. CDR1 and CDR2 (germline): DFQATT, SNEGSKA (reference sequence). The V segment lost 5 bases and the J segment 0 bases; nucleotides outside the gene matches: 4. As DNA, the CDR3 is TGCAGTGCTGGGACTAGCGGCTTAAGCACAGATACGCAGTATTTT. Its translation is CSAGTSGLSTDTQYF.

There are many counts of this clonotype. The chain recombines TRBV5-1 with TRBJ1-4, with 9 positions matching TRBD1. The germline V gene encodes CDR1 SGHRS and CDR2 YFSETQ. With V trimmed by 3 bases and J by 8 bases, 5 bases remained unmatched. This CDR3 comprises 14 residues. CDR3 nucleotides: TGCGCCAGCAGCTCGGGACAGGGCGGGGAAAAACTGTTTTTT. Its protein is CASSSGQGGEKLFF.

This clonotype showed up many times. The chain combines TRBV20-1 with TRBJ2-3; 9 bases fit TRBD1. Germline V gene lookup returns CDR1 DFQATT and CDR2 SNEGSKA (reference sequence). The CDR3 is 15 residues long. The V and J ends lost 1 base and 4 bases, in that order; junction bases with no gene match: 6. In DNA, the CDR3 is TGCAGTGCTAGAGGAGGGACAGGGACTCCAGATACGCAGTATTTT. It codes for CSARGGTGTPDTQYF.

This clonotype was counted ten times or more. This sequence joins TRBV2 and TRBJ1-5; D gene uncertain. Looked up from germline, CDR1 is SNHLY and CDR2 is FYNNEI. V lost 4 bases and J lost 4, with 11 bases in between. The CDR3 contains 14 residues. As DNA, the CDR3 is TGTGCCAGCAGTGCGAGCAGCATTAATCAGCCCCAGCATTTT. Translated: CASSASSINQPQHF.